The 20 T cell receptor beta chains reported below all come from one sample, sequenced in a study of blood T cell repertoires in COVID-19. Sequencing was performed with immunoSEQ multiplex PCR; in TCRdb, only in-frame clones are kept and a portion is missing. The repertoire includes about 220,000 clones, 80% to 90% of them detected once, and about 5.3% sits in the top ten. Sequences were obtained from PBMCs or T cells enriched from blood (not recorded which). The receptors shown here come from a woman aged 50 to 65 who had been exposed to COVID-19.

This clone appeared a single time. CDR3 sequence: CSSYGGVEQFF. The DNA for the CDR3 is TGCAGCTCCTACGGCGGGGTAGAGCAGTTCTTC. The chain is built from TRBV29-1 and TRBJ2-1; D perhaps matches TRBD2 (6 bases). Germline CDR1 and CDR2: SQVTM and ANQGSEA. This CDR3 comprises 11 residues. V was shortened by 8 bases and J by 10 bases, with 15 bases between the two germline ends.

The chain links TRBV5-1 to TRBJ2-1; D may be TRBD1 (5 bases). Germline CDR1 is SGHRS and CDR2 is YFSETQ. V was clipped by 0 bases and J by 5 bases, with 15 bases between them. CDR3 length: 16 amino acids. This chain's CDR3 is CASSLAGVGVNNEQFF. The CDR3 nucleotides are TGCGCCAGCAGCTTGGCCGGAGTAGGGGTCAACAATGAGCAGTTCTTC.

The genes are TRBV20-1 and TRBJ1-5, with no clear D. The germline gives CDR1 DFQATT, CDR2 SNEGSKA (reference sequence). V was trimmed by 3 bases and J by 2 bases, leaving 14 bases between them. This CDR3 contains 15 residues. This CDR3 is CSASGRREGNQPQHF. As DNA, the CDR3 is TGCAGTGCTAGTGGACGTCGGGAAGGCAATCAGCCCCAGCATTTT.

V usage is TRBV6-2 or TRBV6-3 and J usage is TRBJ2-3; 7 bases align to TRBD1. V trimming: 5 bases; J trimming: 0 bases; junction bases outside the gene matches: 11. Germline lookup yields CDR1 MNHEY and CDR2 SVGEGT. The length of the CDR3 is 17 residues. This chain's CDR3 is CASSTLGTEESTDTQYF. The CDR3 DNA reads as TGTGCCAGCAGTACCCTAGGGACAGAAGAAAGCACAGATACGCAGTATTTT.

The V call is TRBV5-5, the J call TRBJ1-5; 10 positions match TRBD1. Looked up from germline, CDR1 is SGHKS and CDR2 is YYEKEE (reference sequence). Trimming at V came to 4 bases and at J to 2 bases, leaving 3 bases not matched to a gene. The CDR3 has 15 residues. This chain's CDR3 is CASSGGTGGNQPQHF. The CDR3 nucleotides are TGTGCCAGCAGCGGGGGGACAGGGGGCAATCAGCCCCAGCATTTT.

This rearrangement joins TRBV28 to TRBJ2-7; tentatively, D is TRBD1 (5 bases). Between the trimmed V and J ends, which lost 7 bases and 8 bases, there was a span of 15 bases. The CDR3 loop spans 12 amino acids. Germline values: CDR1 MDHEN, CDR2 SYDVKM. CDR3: CASINLKGKQYF. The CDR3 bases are TGTGCCAGCATCAATCTGAAGGGGAAGCAGTACTTC.

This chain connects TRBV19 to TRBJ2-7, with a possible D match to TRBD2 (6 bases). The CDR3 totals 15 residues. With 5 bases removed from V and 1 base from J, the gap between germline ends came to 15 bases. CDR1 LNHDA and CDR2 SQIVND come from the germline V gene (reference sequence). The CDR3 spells CASSWRVGFSYEQYF. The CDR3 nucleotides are TGTGCCAGTAGTTGGAGGGTGGGCTTTTCCTACGAGCAGTACTTC.

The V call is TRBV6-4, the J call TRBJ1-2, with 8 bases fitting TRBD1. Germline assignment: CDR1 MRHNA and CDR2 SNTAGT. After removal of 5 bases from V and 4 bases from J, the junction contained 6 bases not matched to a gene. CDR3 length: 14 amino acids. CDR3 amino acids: CASSSGGEGYGYTF. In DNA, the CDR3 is TGTGCCAGCAGTTCAGGGGGCGAGGGCTATGGCTACACCTTC.

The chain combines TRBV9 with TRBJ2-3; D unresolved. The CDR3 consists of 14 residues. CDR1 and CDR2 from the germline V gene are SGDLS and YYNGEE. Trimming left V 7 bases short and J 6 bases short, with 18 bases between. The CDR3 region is CASSERHDRDTQYF. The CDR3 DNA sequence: TGTGCCAGCTCAGAGCGCCATGACCGGGATACGCAGTATTTT. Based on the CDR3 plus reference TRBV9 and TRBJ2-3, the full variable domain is DSGVTQTPKHLITATGQRVTLRCSPRSGDLSVYWYQQSLDQGLQFLIQYYNGEERAKGNILERFSAQQFPDLHSELNLSSLELGDSALYFCASSERHDRDTQYFGPGTRLTVL.

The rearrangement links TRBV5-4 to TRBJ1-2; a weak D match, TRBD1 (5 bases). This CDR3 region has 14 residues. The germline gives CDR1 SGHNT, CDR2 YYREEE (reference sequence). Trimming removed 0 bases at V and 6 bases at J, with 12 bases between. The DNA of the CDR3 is TGTGCCAGCAGCTTGGCTGGCGGGGCAAATGGCTACACCTTC. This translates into CASSLAGGANGYTF.

The CDR3 DNA follows: TGTGCCAGTAAGGCGGGGGTTACTAATGAAAAACTGTTTTTT. It yields the protein CASKAGVTNEKLFF. The chain is built from TRBV19 and TRBJ1-4; tentatively, D is TRBD1 (5 bases). The length of the CDR3 is 14 residues. In germline, CDR1 is LNHDA, CDR2 SQIVND (reference sequence). With 7 bases removed from V and 2 bases from J, the gap between germline ends came to 11 bases.

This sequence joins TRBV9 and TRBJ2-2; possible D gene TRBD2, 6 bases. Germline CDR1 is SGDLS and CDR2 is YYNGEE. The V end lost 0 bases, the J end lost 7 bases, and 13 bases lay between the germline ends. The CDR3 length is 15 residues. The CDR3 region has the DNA TGTGCCAGCAGCGTAGAAAATAGCGGCCTCGGGGAGCTGTTTTTT. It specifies CASSVENSGLGELFF. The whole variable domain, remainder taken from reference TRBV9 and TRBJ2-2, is DSGVTQTPKHLITATGQRVTLRCSPRSGDLSVYWYQQSLDQGLQFLIQYYNGEERAKGNILERFSAQQFPDLHSELNLSSLELGDSALYFCASSVENSGLGELFFGEGSRLTVL.

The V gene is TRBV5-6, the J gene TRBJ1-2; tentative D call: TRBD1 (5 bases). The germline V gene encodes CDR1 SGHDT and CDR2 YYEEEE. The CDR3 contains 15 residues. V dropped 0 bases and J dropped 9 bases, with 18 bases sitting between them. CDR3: CASSLVSDNLWSYTF. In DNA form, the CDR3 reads TGTGCCAGCAGCTTGGTTTCGGACAATCTCTGGAGCTACACCTTC.

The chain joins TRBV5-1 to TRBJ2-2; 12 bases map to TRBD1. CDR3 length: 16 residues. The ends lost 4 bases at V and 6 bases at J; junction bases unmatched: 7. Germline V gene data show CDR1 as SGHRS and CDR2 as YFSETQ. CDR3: CASSPGTGGEAGELFF. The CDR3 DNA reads TGCGCCAGCAGCCCTGGGACAGGGGGCGAAGCCGGGGAGCTGTTTTTT.

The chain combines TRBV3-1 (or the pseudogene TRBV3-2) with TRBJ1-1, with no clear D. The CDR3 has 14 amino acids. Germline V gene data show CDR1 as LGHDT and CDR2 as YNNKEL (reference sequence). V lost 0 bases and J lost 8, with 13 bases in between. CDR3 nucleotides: TGTGCCAGCAGCCAAGAGGACGGTCTAGCGGAAGCTTTCTTT. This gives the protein CASSQEDGLAEAFF.

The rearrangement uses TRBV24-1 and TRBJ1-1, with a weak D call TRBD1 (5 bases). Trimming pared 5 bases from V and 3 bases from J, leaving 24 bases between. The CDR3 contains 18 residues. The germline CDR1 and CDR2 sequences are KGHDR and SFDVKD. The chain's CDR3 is CATSGRWTPWVLDTEAFF. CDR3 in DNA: TGTGCCACCAGTGGTCGTTGGACACCCTGGGTATTGGACACTGAAGCTTTCTTT.

As DNA, the CDR3 is TGCGCCAGCAGCTTAGATGGGGCGGCGCAGCCCCAGCATTTT. Amino acid sequence: CASSLDGAAQPQHF. V gene TRBV5-1 combines with J gene TRBJ1-5; possible D gene TRBD1, 5 bases. The CDR3 loop spans 14 amino acids. In germline, CDR1 is SGHRS, CDR2 YFSETQ. Trimming shortened V by 2 bases and J by 7 bases, and 13 bases separated the two germline ends.

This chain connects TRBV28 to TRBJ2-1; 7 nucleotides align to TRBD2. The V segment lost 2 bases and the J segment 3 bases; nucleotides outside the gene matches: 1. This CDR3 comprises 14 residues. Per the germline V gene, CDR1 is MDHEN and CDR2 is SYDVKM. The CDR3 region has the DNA TGTGCCAGCAGTTTAGGGACTATCTACAATGAGCAGTTCTTC. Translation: CASSLGTIYNEQFF.

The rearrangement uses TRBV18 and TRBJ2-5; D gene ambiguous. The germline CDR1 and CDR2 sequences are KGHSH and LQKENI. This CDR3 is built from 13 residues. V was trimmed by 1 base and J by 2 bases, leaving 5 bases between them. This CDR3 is CASSPLQQETQYF. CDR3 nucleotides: TGTGCCAGCTCACCACTACAGCAAGAGACCCAGTACTTC.

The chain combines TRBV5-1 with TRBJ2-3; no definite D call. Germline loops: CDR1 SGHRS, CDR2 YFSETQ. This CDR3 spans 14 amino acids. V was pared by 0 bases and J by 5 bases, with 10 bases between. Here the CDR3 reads CASSLGAARDTQYF. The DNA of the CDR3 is TGCGCCAGCAGCTTGGGTGCGGCGAGAGATACGCAGTATTTT.